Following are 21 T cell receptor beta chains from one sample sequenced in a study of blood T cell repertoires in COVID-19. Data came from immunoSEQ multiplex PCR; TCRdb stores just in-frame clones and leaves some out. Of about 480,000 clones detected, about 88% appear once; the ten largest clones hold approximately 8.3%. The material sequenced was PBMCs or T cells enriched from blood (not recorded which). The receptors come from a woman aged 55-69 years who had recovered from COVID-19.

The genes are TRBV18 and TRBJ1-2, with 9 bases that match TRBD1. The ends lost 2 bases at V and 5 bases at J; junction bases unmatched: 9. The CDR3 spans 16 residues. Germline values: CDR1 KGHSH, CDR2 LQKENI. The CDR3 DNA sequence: TGTGCCAGCTCACCAATATCGACAGGGGGTTGGTATGGCTACACCTTC. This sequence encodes CASSPISTGGWYGYTF.

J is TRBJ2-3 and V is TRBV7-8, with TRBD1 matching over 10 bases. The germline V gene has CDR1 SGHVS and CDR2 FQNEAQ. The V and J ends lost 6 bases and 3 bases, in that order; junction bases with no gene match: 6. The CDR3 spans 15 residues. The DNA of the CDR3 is TGTGCCAGCAGGTCTAAGGACAGGGGGACAGATACGCAGTATTTT. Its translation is CASRSKDRGTDTQYF.

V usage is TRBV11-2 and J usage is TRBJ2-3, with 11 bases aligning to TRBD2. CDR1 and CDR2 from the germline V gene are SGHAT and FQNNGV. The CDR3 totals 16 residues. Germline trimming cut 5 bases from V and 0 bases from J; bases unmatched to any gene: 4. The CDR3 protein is CASSPRLAGSTDTQYF. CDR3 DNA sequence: TGTGCCAGCAGCCCCCGACTAGCGGGGAGCACAGATACGCAGTATTTT.

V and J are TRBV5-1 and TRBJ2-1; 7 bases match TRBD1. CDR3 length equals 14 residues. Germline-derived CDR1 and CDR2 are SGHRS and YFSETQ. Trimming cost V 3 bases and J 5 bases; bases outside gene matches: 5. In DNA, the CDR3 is TGCGCCAGCAGCTCATCGACAGGGAACAATGAGCAGTTCTTC. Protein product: CASSSSTGNNEQFF.

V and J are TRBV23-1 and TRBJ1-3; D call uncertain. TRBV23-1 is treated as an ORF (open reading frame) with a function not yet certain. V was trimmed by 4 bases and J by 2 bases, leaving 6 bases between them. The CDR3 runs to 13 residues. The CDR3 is CASSPGTGNTIYF. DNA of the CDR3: TGCGCCAGCAGTCCGGGGACTGGAAACACCATATATTTT.

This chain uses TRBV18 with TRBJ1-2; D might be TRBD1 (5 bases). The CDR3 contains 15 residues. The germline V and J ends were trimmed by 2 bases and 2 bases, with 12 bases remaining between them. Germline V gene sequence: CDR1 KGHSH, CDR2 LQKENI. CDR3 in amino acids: CASSPMGQTNYGYTF. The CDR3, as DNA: TGTGCCAGCTCACCAATGGGGCAGACCAACTATGGCTACACCTTC.

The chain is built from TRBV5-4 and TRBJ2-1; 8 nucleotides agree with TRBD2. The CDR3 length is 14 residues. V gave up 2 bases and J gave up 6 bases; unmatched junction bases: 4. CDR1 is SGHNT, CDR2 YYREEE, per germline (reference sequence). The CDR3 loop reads CASSLWAGGNEQFF. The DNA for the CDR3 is TGTGCCAGCAGCTTATGGGCGGGGGGCAATGAGCAGTTCTTC.

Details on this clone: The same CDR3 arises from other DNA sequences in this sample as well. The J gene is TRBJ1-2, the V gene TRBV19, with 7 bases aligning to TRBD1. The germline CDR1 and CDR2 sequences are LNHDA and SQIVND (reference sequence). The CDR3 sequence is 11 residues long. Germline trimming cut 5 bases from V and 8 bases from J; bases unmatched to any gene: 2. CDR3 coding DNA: TGTGCCAGTAGTGCGGGACAGGGCTACACCTTC. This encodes CASSAGQGYTF.

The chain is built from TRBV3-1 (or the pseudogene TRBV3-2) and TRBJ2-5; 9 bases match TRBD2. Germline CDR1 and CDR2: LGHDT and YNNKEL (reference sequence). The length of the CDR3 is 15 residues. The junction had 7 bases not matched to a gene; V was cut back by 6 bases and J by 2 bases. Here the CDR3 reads CASSRLADLQETQYF. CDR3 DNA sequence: TGTGCCAGCAGTCGACTAGCGGATTTACAAGAGACCCAGTACTTC.

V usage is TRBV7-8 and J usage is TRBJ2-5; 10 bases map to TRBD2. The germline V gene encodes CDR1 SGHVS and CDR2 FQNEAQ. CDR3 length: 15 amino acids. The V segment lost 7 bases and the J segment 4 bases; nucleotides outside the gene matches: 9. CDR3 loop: CASIKGLARVETQYF. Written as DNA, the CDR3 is TGTGCCAGCATCAAGGGACTAGCGCGAGTAGAGACCCAGTACTTC.

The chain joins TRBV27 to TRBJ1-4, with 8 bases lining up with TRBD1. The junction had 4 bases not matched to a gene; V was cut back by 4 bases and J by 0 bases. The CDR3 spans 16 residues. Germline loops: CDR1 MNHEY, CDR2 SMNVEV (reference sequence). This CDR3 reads CASSSTGETTNEKLFF. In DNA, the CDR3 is TGTGCCAGCAGTTCGACAGGGGAAACAACTAATGAAAAACTGTTTTTT.

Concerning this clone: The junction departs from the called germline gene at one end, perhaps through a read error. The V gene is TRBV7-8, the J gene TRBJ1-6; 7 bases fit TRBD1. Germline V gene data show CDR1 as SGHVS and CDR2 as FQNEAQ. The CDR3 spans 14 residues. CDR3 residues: CASSIDRVSSPLHF. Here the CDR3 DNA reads TGTGCCAGCAGCATTGACAGGGTATCTTCACCTCTCCACTTT.

The CDR3 spells CASSTWPYEQYF. The CDR3 coding sequence is TGTGCCAGCAGCACATGGCCCTACGAGCAGTACTTC. The chain recombines TRBV7-9 with TRBJ2-7; D gene uncertain. This CDR3 has 12 residues. The V gene's germline CDR1 is SEHNR and CDR2 FQNEAQ (reference sequence). Trimming stripped 5 bases from V and 2 bases from J, with 7 bases between.

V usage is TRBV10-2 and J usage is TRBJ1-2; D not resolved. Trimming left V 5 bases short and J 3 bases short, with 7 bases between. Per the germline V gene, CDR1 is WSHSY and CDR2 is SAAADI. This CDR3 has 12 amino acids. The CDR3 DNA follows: TGCGCCAGCAGTCCCGGAGACTATGGCTACACCTTC. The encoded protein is CASSPGDYGYTF.

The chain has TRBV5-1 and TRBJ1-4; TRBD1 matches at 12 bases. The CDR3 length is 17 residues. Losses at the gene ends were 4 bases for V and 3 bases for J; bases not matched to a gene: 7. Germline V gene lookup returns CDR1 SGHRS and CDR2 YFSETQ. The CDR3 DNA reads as TGCGCCAGCAGCCGGGGACAGGGGGCTTTCTCTAATGAAAAACTGTTTTTT. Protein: CASSRGQGAFSNEKLFF.

CDR3 coding DNA: TGCGCCAGCAGCTTGGTGGGACCCGGGGGATCTGAAGCTTTCTTT. Protein sequence: CASSLVGPGGSEAFF. The chain uses TRBV5-1 and TRBJ1-1; D perhaps matches TRBD1 (5 bases). The CDR3 covers 15 residues. V dropped 0 bases and J dropped 6 bases, with 15 bases sitting between them. The germline gives CDR1 SGHRS, CDR2 YFSETQ.

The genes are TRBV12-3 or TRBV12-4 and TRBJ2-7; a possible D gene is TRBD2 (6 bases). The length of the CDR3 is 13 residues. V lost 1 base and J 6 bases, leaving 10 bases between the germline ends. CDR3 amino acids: CASSLGWRGEQYV. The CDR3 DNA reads TGTGCCAGCAGTTTAGGGTGGAGGGGCGAGCAGTACGTC.

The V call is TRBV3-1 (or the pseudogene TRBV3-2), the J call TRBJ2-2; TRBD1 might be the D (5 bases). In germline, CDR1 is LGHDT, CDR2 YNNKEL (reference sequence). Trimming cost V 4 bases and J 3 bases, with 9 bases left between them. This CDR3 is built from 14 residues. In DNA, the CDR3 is TGTGCCAGCAGCCTCCAGGGATACACCGGGGAGCTGTTTTTT. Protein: CASSLQGYTGELFF.

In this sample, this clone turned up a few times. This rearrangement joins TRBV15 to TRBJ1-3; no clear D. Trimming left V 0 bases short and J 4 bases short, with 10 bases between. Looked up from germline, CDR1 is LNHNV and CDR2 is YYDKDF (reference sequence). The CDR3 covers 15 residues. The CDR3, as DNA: TGTGCCACCAGCAGAGAGAGAGATCAAGGAAACACCATATATTTT. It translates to CATSRERDQGNTIYF.

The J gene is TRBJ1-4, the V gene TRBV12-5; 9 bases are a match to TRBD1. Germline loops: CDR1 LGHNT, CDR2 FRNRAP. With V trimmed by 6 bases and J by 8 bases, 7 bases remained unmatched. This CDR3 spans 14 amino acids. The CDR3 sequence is CASGPPGQGEKLFF. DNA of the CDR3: TGTGCTAGTGGGCCCCCGGGACAGGGCGAAAAACTGTTTTTT.

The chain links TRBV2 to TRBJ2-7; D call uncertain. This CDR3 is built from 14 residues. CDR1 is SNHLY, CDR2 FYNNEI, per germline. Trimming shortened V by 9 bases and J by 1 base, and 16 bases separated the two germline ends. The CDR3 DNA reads TGTGCCAGTTGCGACATGCCATCATCCTACGAGCAGTACTTC. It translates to CASCDMPSSYEQYF. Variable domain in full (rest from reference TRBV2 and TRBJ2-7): EPEVTQTPSHQVTQMGQEVILRCVPISNHLYFYWYRQILGQKVEFLVSFYNNEISEKSEIFDDQFSVERPDGSNFTLKIRSTKLEDSAMYFCASCDMPSSYEQYFGPGTRLTVT.